What follows describes a single T cell receptor beta chain. Its cognate antigen is unknown. The V end was cut by 3 bases, the J end by 5 bases, with 17 bases between. The CDR3 sequence is 15 residues long. Germline lookup yields CDR1 LGHDT and CDR2 YNNKEL (reference sequence). This entry comes from a study of T cell repertoires in cytomegalovirus infection. Study as a whole: Carrying CMV and the relevant HLA type showed in public TCR beta signatures.

TCRdb called the reads again in MiXCR, with one record for every CDR3 protein. The repertoire holds some 180,000 distinct CDR3 sequences, with roughly 9.8% as singletons. Study-wide results and limits: Carriage of CMV together with the relevant HLA was identifiable through cumulative public TCR beta family frequency. CMV-specific TCR beta clonotypes restricted by HLA-C were the ones dominating the ex vivo response.

The chain is built from TRBV3-1 and TRBJ2-7, with a tentative D call TRBD2 (5 bases). This TCR was recovered from a human donor in good health (CMV status not recorded). Some clones in this sample may be carry-over from other donors' samples. Sequencing was performed on PBMCs. CDR3 coding DNA: TGTGCCAGCAGCCAGCCGGGAAAGGGATCCCACGAGCAGTACTTC. It specifies CASSQPGKGSHEQYF.